This T cell receptor (beta chain) was documented in a study of cytomegalovirus exposure and HLA in healthy donors. The CDR3 is made up of 16 amino acids. V trimming: 6 bases; J trimming: 6 bases; junction bases outside the gene matches: 9. Germline values: CDR1 ENHRY, CDR2 SYGVKD. Primers included in the PCR were 60 Vbeta and 13 Jbeta primers. Data came from immunoSEQ multiplex PCR; TCRdb stores just in-frame clones and leaves some out. This table has 250,000 to 350,000 clones, 72% appearing once. The V and J genes are TRBV10-3 and TRBJ2-1, with TRBD2 matching over 12 bases. Sequenced sample: PBMCs. The clonotype was recovered from a female donor in good health and CMV-seronegative. Here the CDR3 reads CAIRSSTSGSVNEQFF. In DNA, the CDR3 is TGTGCCATCAGGAGCTCGACTAGCGGGAGTGTCAATGAGCAGTTCTTC.